These 8 T cell receptor beta chains were sequenced from one sample in a study of T cells in women clearing cervical HPV infection. TCRdb keeps only in-frame clones here, not all; method: immunoSEQ multiplex PCR. This table lists about 30,000 clones. Sequenced input: blood buffy coat. These receptor sequences come from a woman between 18 and 69 years old with a cervical HPV16 infection that either progressed to CIN3+ or cleared (not recorded which).

A remark on this clone: With the read ending 3 residues before the CDR3 end, the germline J gene is used to fill in that end. The V and J genes are TRBV18 and TRBJ1-2; 7 bases line up with TRBD1. The CDR3 covers 15 residues. Unmatched junction bases numbered 4, after V lost 1 base and J lost 2 bases. Germline V gene lookup returns CDR1 KGHSH and CDR2 LQKENI. The CDR3 sequence: CASSPQGRGNYGYTF. Incomplete CDR3 DNA: TGTGCCAGCTCACCACAGGGCAGGGGGAACTATGGC.

Concerning this clone: An end of the junction does not agree with germline; a read error may underlie this. With the read ending 3 residues before the CDR3 end, the germline J gene is used to fill in that end. The chain combines TRBV7-9 with TRBJ1-1; no clear D. The germline V gene has CDR1 SEHNR and CDR2 FQNEAQ (reference sequence). CDR3 size: 13 residues. CDR3 DNA, as far as it was read: TGTGCCGGCAGCTTAGGCAGGCGAACTGGA. Protein sequence: CAGSLGRRTG. The complete CDR3 protein is CAGSLGRRTGAFF.

About this clone: Coverage ceases 3 residues before the CDR3 finishes, and the germline J gene fills in the end. The chain is built from TRBV6-1 and TRBJ2-1, with no clear D. The germline gives CDR1 MNHNS, CDR2 SASEGT. Trimming removed 3 bases at V and 9 bases at J, with 12 bases between. The CDR3 extends over 13 amino acids. The CDR3 here is CASSETSSSEQFF. The CDR3 DNA, read in part, is TGTGCCAGCAGTGAGACCAGTAGCAGTGAG.

Notes on this clone: Read coverage stops 3 residues before the CDR3 terminus; the germline J gene supplies the remainder. The rearrangement uses TRBV5-6 and TRBJ2-1; a possible D gene is TRBD2 (5 bases). The germline V gene encodes CDR1 SGHDT and CDR2 YYEEEE. Between the trimmed V and J ends, which lost 4 bases and 8 bases, there was a span of 10 bases. This CDR3 contains 12 residues. CDR3 residues: CASSDLADEQFF. The CDR3 DNA, read in part, is TGTGCCAGCAGCGACCTAGCCGATGAG.

As to this clone: Read data end 3 residues before the CDR3 end; the end is taken from the germline J gene. This chain joins TRBV20-1 and TRBJ1-1; 7 bases align to TRBD1. The CDR3 covers 13 residues. V shed 3 bases and J 3 bases; nucleotides not matched to a gene: 4. Germline V lookup: CDR1 DFQATT, CDR2 SNEGSKA (reference sequence). The sequenced CDR3 bases are TGCAGTGCTAGTAACAGGGGATACACTGAA. It is translated as CSASNRGYTE. The full CDR3 sequence reads CSASNRGYTEAFF.

On this clone: The read terminates 3 residues ahead of where the CDR3 ends, so the germline J gene completes it. The chain combines TRBV10-2 with TRBJ2-2, with D uncertain. The CDR3 contains 14 residues. Germline V lookup: CDR1 WSHSY, CDR2 SAAADI. The ends were cut back, 0 bases at V and 1 base at J, with 3 bases in the middle. The CDR3 DNA, read in part, is TGCGCCAGCAGTGAGTCAGGGAACACCGGGGAG. This encodes CASSESGNTGE. The CDR3 in its entirety is CASSESGNTGELFF.

For this clone: The read ends 3 residues shy of where the CDR3 ends; the end is completed using the germline J gene. The genes are TRBV9 and TRBJ2-7; D is unclear. Germline assignment: CDR1 SGDLS and CDR2 YYNGEE. The V and J ends lost 0 bases and 2 bases respectively, with 9 bases between them. There are 14 residues in the CDR3. CDR3 residues: CASSVGLDTYEQYF. The part of the CDR3 DNA that was read is TGTGCCAGCAGCGTAGGGTTAGATACCTACGAG. The full variable domain, completed using reference TRBV9 and TRBJ2-7, is DSGVTQTPKHLITATGQRVTLRCSPRSGDLSVYWYQQSLDQGLQFLIQYYNGEERAKGNILERFSAQQFPDLHSELNLSSLELGDSALYFCASSVGLDTYEQYFGPGTRLTVT.

A word on this clone: Read data end 3 residues before the CDR3 end; the end is taken from the germline J gene. V usage is TRBV5-6 and J usage is TRBJ2-5; 8 bases map to TRBD1. This CDR3 is built from 15 residues. Germline V lookup: CDR1 SGHDT, CDR2 YYEEEE. The V gene end was trimmed by 0 bases and the J gene end by 1 base; junction bases not matched to a gene: 2. The part of the CDR3 DNA that was read is TGTGCCAGCAGCTTGGTAACAGGGGGCCAAGAGACC. Translation: CASSLVTGGQET. The CDR3 in its entirety is CASSLVTGGQETQYF.